The next 5 T cell receptor beta chains were all read from a single sample in a study of T cells in Graves' hyperthyroidism and ophthalmopathy (dated by TCRdb to about 2019). The library was generated by multiplex PCR. Sequencing relied on an Illumina HiSeq 2000. TCR beta CDR3 regions were amplified from RNA transcripts. The TCR CDR3 was subjected to a first round of RT-PCR using the HTBI primer set and the Qiagen OneStep RT-PCR kit. The raw public reads went through TCRdb reprocessing: fastp at Q25, MiXCR clone calling, in-frame beta chains kept. For every CDR3 protein sequence, its rows merge into one entry that carries the most common genes and DNA. The sample records 660,000 or so distinct CDR3 sequences, over 40% of which are singletons. The ten largest clones capture less than 9% of the sample. Source material: peripheral blood or thyroid tissue (not recorded which). All receptors come from an adult man with Graves' disease, either hyperthyroidism or ophthalmopathy (not recorded which).

This clonotype showed up many times. This chain connects TRBV20-1 to TRBJ2-5, with D maybe TRBD2 (6 bases). CDR3 length: 13 amino acids. Trimming pared 3 bases from V and 5 bases from J, leaving 13 bases between. The germline V gene has CDR1 DFQATT and CDR2 SNEGSKA (reference sequence). CDR3 DNA sequence: TGCAGTGCTAGGTCCACTAGCTTCGAGACCCAGTACTTC. Protein: CSARSTSFETQYF.

The chain recombines TRBV19 with TRBJ2-3; D remains unclear. CDR3 length equals 16 residues. V was trimmed by 4 bases and J by 2 bases, leaving 16 bases between them. Germline V gives CDR1 LNHDA, CDR2 SQIVND (reference sequence). The CDR3 spells CASSTKTGFTTDTQYF. The CDR3 coding sequence is TGTGCCAGTAGTACTAAAACCGGGTTTACCACAGATACGCAGTATTTT.

This clonotype occurred many times. The J gene is TRBJ2-7, the V gene TRBV7-6; D unresolved. Trimming shortened V by 5 bases and J by 4 bases, and 9 bases separated the two germline ends. This CDR3 spans 12 amino acids. Germline-derived CDR1 and CDR2 are SGHVS and FNYEAQ. Written as DNA, the CDR3 is TGTGCCAGCAGCCGTGCAGGATACGAGCAGTACTTC. Translating gives CASSRAGYEQYF.

This clonotype was counted ten times or more. The rearrangement uses TRBV12-3 or TRBV12-4 and TRBJ1-5; TRBD1 matches at 7 bases. CDR3 length: 15 amino acids. V lost 6 bases, J lost 0 bases, and 5 bases stayed unmatched. In DNA, the CDR3 is TGTGCCAGCAGCCTGACAGGGAGTAGCAATCAGCCCCAGCATTTT. Translation gives CASSLTGSSNQPQHF.

On this clonotype itself: Just one base apart from a much larger clone, this may be a read error. The chain is built from TRBV7-4 and TRBJ2-7, with 7 bases that match TRBD1. Germline values: CDR1 SGHVT, CDR2 SQSDAQ. CDR3 length equals 14 residues. This CDR3 is CACRSDRRDYEQYF. Here the CDR3 DNA reads TGTGCCTGCAGATCGGACAGGCGTGACTACGAGCAGTACTTC. Variable domain in full (rest from reference TRBV7-4 and TRBJ2-7): GAGVSQSPRYKVAKRGRDVALRCDSISGHVTLYWYRQTLGQGSEVLTYSQSDAQRDKSGRPSGRFSAERPERSVSTLKIQRTEQGDSAVYLCACRSDRRDYEQYFGPGTRLTVT.